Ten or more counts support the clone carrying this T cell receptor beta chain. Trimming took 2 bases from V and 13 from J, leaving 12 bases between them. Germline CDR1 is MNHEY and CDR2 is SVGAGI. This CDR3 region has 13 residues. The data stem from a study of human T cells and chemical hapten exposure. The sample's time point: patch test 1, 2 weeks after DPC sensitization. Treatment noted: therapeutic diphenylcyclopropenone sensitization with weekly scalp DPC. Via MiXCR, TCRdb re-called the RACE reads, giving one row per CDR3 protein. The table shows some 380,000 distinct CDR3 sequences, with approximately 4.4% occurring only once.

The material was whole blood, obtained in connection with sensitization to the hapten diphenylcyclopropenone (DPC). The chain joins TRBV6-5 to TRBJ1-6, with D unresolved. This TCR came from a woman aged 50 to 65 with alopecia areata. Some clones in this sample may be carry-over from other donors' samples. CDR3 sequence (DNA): TGTGCCAGCAGTTACGGGGAATTGGGGCCCCTCCACTTT. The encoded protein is CASSYGELGPLHF.